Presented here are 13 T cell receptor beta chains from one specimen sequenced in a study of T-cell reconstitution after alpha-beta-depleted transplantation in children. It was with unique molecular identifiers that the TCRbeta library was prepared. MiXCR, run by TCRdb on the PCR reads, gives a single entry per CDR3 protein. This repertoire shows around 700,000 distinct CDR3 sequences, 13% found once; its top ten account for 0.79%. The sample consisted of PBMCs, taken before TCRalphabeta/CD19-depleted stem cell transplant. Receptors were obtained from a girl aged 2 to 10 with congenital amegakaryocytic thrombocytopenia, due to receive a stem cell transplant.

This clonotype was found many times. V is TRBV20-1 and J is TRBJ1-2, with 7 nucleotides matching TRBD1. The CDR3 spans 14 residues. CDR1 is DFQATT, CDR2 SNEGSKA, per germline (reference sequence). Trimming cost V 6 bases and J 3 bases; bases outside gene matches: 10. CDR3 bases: TGCAGTGCCAATGACAGGGAAGTTTACTATGGCTACACCTTC. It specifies CSANDREVYYGYTF.

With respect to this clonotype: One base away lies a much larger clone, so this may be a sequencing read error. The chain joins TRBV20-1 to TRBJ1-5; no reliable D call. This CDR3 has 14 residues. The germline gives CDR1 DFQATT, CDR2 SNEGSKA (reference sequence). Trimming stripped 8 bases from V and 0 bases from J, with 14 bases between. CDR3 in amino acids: CSPREHYSNQPQHF. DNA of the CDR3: TGCAGTCCCCGCGAACATTATAGCAATCAGCCCCAGCATTTT.

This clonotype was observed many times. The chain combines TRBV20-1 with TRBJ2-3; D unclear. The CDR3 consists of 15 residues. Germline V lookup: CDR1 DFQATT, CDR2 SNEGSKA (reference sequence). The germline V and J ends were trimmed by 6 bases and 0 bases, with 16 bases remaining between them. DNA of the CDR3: TGCAGTGCCCCAGCCACCGGGTTGAGCACAGATACGCAGTATTTT. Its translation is CSAPATGLSTDTQYF.

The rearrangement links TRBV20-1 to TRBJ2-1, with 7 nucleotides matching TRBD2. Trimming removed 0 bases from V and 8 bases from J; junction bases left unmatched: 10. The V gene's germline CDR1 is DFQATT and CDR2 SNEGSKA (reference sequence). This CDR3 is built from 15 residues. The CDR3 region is CSARDVAGGKDEQFF. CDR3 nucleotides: TGCAGTGCTAGAGATGTGGCCGGGGGGAAGGATGAGCAGTTCTTC.

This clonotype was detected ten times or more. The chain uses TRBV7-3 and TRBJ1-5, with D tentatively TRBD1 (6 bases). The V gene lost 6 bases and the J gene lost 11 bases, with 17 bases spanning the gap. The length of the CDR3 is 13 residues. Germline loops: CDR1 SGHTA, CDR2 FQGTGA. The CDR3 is CASSNGPEGAQHF. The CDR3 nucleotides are TGTGCCAGCAGTAACGGACCTGAGGGGGCCCAGCATTTT. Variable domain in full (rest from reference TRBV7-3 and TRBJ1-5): GAGVSQTPSNKVTEKGKYVELRCDPISGHTALYWYRQSLGQGPEFLIYFQGTGAADDSGLPNDRFFAVRPEGSVSTLKIQRTERGDSAVYLCASSNGPEGAQHFGDGTRLSIL.

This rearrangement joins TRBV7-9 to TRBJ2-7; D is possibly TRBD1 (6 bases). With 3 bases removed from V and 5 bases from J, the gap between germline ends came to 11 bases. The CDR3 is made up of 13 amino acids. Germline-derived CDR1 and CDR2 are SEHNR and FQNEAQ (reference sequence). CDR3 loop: CASSFVAGDEQYF. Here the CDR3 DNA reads TGTGCCAGCAGCTTCGTTGCAGGGGACGAGCAGTACTTC.

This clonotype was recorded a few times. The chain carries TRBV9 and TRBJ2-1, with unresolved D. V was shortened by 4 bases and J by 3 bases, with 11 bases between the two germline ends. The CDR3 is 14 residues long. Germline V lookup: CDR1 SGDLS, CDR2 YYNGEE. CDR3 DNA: TGTGCCAGCAGCAGATCGTCCGGCTACAATGAGCAGTTCTTC. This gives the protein CASSRSSGYNEQFF.

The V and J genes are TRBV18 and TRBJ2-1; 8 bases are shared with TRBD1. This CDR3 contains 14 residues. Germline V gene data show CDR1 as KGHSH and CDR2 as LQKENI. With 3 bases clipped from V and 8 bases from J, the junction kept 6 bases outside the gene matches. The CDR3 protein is CASSPETGGDEQFF. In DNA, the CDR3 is TGTGCCAGCTCACCGGAAACAGGGGGAGATGAGCAGTTCTTC.

The CDR3, as DNA: TGTGCCAGCACCGCGGACAGGGTAAATCAGCCCCAGCATTTT. The encoded protein is CASTADRVNQPQHF. The V and J genes are TRBV2 and TRBJ1-5, with TRBD1 matching over 8 bases. The CDR3 has 14 amino acids. Germline CDR1 reads SNHLY; CDR2 reads FYNNEI. The ends lost 7 bases at V and 4 bases at J; junction bases unmatched: 6.

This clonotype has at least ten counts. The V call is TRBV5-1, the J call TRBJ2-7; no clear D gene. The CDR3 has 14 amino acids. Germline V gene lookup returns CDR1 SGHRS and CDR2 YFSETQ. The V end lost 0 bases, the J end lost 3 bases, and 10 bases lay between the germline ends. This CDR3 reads CASSLVGPDYEQYF. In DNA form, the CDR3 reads TGCGCCAGCAGCTTGGTTGGGCCAGACTACGAGCAGTACTTC.

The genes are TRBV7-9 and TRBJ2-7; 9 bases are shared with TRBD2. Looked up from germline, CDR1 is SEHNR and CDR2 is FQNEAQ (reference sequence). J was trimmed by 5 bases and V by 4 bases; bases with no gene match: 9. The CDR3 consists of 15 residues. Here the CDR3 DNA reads TGTGCCAGCAGCTCCATAGCGGGAGCTATAGACGAGCAGTACTTC. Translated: CASSSIAGAIDEQYF. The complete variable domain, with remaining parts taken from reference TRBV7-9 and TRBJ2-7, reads DTGVSQNPRHKITKRGQNVTFRCDPISEHNRLYWYRQTLGQGPEFLTYFQNEAQLEKSRLLSDRFSAERPKGSFSTLEIQRTEQGDSAMYLCASSSIAGAIDEQYFGPGTRLTVT.

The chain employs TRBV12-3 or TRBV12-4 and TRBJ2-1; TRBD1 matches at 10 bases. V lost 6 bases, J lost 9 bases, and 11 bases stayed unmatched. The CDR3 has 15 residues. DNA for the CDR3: TGTGCCAGCAGCCCCCCCGGGACAGGGGTTCTTGAGCAGTTCTTC. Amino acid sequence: CASSPPGTGVLEQFF.

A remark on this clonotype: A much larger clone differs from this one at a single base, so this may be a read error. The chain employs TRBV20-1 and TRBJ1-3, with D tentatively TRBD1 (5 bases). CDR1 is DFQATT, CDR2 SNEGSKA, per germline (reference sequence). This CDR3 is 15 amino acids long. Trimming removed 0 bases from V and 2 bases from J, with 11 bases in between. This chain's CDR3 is CSARDQVTAGNTIYF. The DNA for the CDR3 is TGCAGTGCTAGAGATCAGGTGACAGCTGGAAACACCATATATTTT.